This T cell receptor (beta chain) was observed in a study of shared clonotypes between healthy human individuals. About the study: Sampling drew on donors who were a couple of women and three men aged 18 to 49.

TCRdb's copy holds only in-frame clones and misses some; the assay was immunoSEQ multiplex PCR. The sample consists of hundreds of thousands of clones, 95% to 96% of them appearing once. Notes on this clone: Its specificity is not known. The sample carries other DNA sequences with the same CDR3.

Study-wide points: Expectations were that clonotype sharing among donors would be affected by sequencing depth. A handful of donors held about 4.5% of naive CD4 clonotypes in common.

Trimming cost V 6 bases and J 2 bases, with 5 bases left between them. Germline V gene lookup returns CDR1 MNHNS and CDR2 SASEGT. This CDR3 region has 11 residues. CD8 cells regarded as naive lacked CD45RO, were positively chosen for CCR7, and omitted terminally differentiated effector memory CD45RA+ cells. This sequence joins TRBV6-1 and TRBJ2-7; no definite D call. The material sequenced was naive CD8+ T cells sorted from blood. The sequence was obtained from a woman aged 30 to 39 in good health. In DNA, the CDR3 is TGTGCCAGCAGGACGACCTACGAGCAGTACTTC. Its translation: CASRTTYEQYF.